Presented here are 5 T cell receptor beta chains from one specimen sequenced in a study of blood T cell repertoires in COVID-19. Measured with immunoSEQ multiplex PCR; TCRdb has only the in-frame clones, and not every one. Of some 200,000 clones in the sample, approximately 80% were seen once. Sequenced input: PBMCs or T cells enriched from blood (not recorded which). These receptors all stem from a man aged 35 to 55 who had recovered from COVID-19.

The V and J genes are TRBV18 and TRBJ2-2; TRBD1 is a possible D gene (6 bases). This CDR3 has 15 amino acids. Germline V gene data show CDR1 as KGHSH and CDR2 as LQKENI. The V end was cut by 0 bases, the J end by 6 bases, with 11 bases between. The CDR3 sequence: CASSPPGHNSGELFF. As DNA, the CDR3 is TGTGCCAGCTCACCACCGGGACACAACTCCGGGGAGCTGTTTTTT. Based on the CDR3 plus reference TRBV18 and TRBJ2-2, the full variable domain is NAGVMQNPRHLVRRRGQEARLRCSPMKGHSHVYWYRQLPEEGLKFMVYLQKENIIDESGMPKERFSAEFPKEGPSILRIQQVVRGDSAAYFCASSPPGHNSGELFFGEGSRLTVL.

The chain uses TRBV7-6 and TRBJ2-1, with TRBD2 matching over 11 bases. V was clipped by 0 bases and J by 9 bases; unmatched bases: 7. Germline V gives CDR1 SGHVS, CDR2 FNYEAQ. CDR3 length equals 16 residues. The CDR3, as DNA: TGTGCCAGCAGCTTAGCCCCACTAGCGGGAGTAGTTGAGCAGTTCTTC. It yields the protein CASSLAPLAGVVEQFF.

In this sample, this clone turned up once. V gene TRBV30 combines with J gene TRBJ1-1; no clear D gene. This CDR3 contains 13 residues. Trimming cost V 3 bases and J 11 bases, with 19 bases left between them. Germline CDR1 is GTSNPN and CDR2 is SVGIG (reference sequence). Here the CDR3 DNA reads TGTGCCTGGAGCCCCAAAAGCCCGGGTAGGGCTTTCTTT. It encodes CAWSPKSPGRAFF.

The chain joins TRBV7-9 to TRBJ2-7, with D perhaps matching TRBD2 (6 bases). V was pared by 6 bases and J by 1 base, with 10 bases between. The CDR3 totals 13 residues. Per germline, CDR1 SEHNR and CDR2 FQNEAQ (reference sequence). In nucleotides, the CDR3 is TGTGCCAGCAGAGAGGGGACTTCCTACGAGCAGTACTTC. Translation: CASREGTSYEQYF.

The chain links TRBV5-6 to TRBJ2-1; TRBD1 matches 7 bases. The CDR3 is 14 amino acids. Germline CDR1 reads SGHDT; CDR2 reads YYEEEE. The ends lost 1 base at V and 7 bases at J; junction bases unmatched: 5. For the CDR3, the DNA is TGTGCCAGCAGCTTGAGACAGGGTAAAAATGAGCAGTTCTTC. This encodes CASSLRQGKNEQFF. Supplemented by reference TRBV5-6 and TRBJ2-1, the full variable domain reads DAGVTQSPTHLIKTRGQQVTLRCSPKSGHDTVSWYQQALGQGPQFIFQYYEEEERQRGNFPDRFSGHQFPNYSSELNVNALLLGDSALYLCASSLRQGKNEQFFGPGTRLTVL.